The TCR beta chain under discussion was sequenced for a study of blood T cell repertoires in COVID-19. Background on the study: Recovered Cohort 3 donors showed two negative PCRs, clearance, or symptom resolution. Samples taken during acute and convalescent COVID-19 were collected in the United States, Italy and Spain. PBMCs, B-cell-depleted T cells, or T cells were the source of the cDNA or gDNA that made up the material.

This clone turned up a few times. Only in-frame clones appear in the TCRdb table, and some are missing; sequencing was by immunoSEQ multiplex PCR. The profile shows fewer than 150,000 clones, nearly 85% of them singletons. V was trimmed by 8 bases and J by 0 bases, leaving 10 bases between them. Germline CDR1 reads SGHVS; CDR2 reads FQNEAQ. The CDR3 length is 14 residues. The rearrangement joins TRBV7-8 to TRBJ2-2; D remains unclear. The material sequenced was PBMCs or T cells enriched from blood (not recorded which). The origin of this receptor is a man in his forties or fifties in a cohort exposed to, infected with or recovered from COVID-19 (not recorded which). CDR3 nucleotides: TGTGCCAGCGGCAGGAACACGAACACCGGGGAGCTGTTTTTT. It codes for CASGRNTNTGELFF.